A single sample gave rise to the 22 T cell receptor beta chains below, sequenced in a study of blood T cell repertoires in COVID-19. Generated by immunoSEQ multiplex PCR, the TCRdb table keeps only in-frame clones and is missing some. This sample has about 250,000 clones; just over 85% occur once, and the top ten carry roughly 15%. The material sequenced was PBMCs or T cells enriched from blood (not recorded which). The receptors originated from a man younger than 35 who had recovered from COVID-19.

This rearrangement joins TRBV5-1 to TRBJ2-1, with 7 positions matching TRBD1. CDR3 length equals 15 residues. V dropped 3 bases and J dropped 6; count of bases not matched to a gene: 9. Germline CDR1 is SGHRS and CDR2 is YFSETQ. Here the CDR3 DNA reads TGCGCCAGCAGCTCCACAGGGGTTCAGGCCAATGAGCAGTTCTTC. Translation: CASSSTGVQANEQFF.

This clone was recorded only once. This rearrangement joins TRBV20-1 to TRBJ2-5, with D tentatively TRBD1 (7 bases). Trimming removed 3 bases from V and 5 bases from J, with 19 bases in between. CDR1 and CDR2 from the germline V gene are DFQATT and SNEGSKA (reference sequence). This CDR3 has 15 amino acids. CDR3 DNA sequence: TGCAGTGCTAGTGGCCAGGGGGGACCTGTGGAGACCCAGTACTTC. This sequence encodes CSASGQGGPVETQYF.

The chain employs TRBV7-3 and TRBJ2-2; maybe TRBD1 (5 bases). CDR3 length: 17 amino acids. CDR1 is SGHTA and CDR2 is FQGTGA in the germline V gene. Trimming took 0 bases from V and 0 from J, leaving 11 bases between them. In nucleotides, the CDR3 is TGTGCCAGCAGCTTAACGGACACCCCGACGAACACCGGGGAGCTGTTTTTT. Its translation is CASSLTDTPTNTGELFF.

The gene calls are TRBV28 and TRBJ1-2; unclear D gene. The CDR3 consists of 14 residues. V lost 2 bases, J lost 4 bases, and 11 bases lay in between. Germline-derived CDR1 and CDR2 are MDHEN and SYDVKM. CDR3 protein: CASSLVPTPYGYTF. In DNA form, the CDR3 reads TGTGCCAGCAGTTTAGTTCCGACACCCTATGGCTACACCTTC.

This sequence joins TRBV29-1 and TRBJ2-7; no reliable D call. This CDR3 contains 12 residues. V lost 6 bases and J lost 3, with 12 bases in between. CDR1 is SQVTM and CDR2 is ANQGSEA in the germline V gene. Written as DNA, the CDR3 is TGCAGCGTCCAGGTCCTGGGCTACGAGCAGTACTTC. It encodes CSVQVLGYEQYF.

The chain links TRBV5-1 to TRBJ1-4; a possible D gene is TRBD1 (6 bases). V lost 4 bases and J lost 0, with 13 bases in between. The CDR3 has 16 residues. Germline CDR1 reads SGHRS; CDR2 reads YFSETQ. This CDR3 is CASSAGTFSTNEKLFF. CDR3 nucleotide sequence: TGCGCCAGCAGCGCCGGGACATTTTCAACTAATGAAAAACTGTTTTTT. The whole variable domain, filled in from reference TRBV5-1 and TRBJ1-4, reads KAGVTQTPRYLIKTRGQQVTLSCSPISGHRSVSWYQQTPGQGLQFLFEYFSETQRNKGNFPGRFSGRQFSNSRSEMNVSTLELGDSALYLCASSAGTFSTNEKLFFGSGTQLSVL.

This clone was counted a few times. The chain has TRBV5-8 and TRBJ2-1, with 7 bases fitting TRBD2. The CDR3 is made up of 15 amino acids. V dropped 0 bases and J dropped 7; count of bases not matched to a gene: 7. Germline V gene data show CDR1 as SGHTS and CDR2 as YDEGEE. CDR3 in DNA: TGTGCCAGCAGCTTGGCGCCCTTTAGCGGGAATGAGCAGTTCTTC. Protein product: CASSLAPFSGNEQFF. Combining the CDR3 with reference TRBV5-8 and TRBJ2-1 gives the whole variable domain EAGVTQSPTHLIKTRGQQATLRCSPISGHTSVYWYQQALGLGLQFLLWYDEGEERNRGNFPPRFSGRQFPNYSSELNVNALELEDSALYLCASSLAPFSGNEQFFGPGTRLTVL.

The gene calls are TRBV28 and TRBJ1-5; D is uncertain. The CDR3 is 11 residues long. Germline assignment: CDR1 MDHEN and CDR2 SYDVKM. V was pared by 6 bases and J by 6 bases, with 6 bases between. The CDR3 is CASRRGQPQHF. In DNA, the CDR3 is TGTGCCAGCAGGCGAGGTCAGCCCCAGCATTTT.

The V and J genes are TRBV12-3 or TRBV12-4 and TRBJ1-2; D remains ambiguous. The CDR3 sequence is 12 residues long. The ends were cut back, 6 bases at V and 7 bases at J, with 12 bases in the middle. The CDR3 nucleotides are TGTGCCAGCAGGCAGGATATAGGTGGCTACACCTTC. Its translation: CASRQDIGGYTF.

This clone was observed a few times. Compared with germline, one end of the junction differs, possibly owing to a read error. This chain uses TRBV7-7 with TRBJ2-1; 7 positions agree with TRBD1. The CDR3 spans 16 residues. The V gene's germline CDR1 is SSHAT and CDR2 FNYEAQ (reference sequence). CDR3: CASSPSGGTSYNEQFF. The CDR3 DNA follows: TGTGCTAGCAGCCCTTCAGGGGGAACGTCCTACAATGAGCAGTTCTTC.

The V gene is TRBV15, the J gene TRBJ2-7; D ambiguous. The CDR3 has 15 residues. The germline V gene has CDR1 LNHNV and CDR2 YYDKDF (reference sequence). V lost 0 bases, J lost 1 base, and 10 bases lay in between. The CDR3 nucleotides read TGTGCCACCAGCAGAGATTTCGTACGGTCCTACGAGCAGTACTTC. Protein: CATSRDFVRSYEQYF. Together with reference TRBV15 and TRBJ2-7, the CDR3 gives the full variable domain: DAMVIQNPRYQVTQFGKPVTLSCSQTLNHNVMYWYQQKSSQAPKLLFHYYDKDFNNEADTPDNFQSRRPNTSFCFLDIRSPGLGDTAMYLCATSRDFVRSYEQYFGPGTRLTVT.

The chain combines TRBV10-1 with TRBJ2-5, with D maybe TRBD1 (5 bases). The CDR3 consists of 12 residues. The V and J ends lost 6 bases and 3 bases respectively, with 8 bases between them. Per the germline V gene, CDR1 is WNHNN and CDR2 is SYGVQD (reference sequence). The CDR3 sequence: CASSMDKETQYF. CDR3 DNA: TGCGCCAGCAGCATGGACAAAGAGACCCAGTACTTC.

The chain couples TRBV5-4 to TRBJ1-2; 9 bases are shared with TRBD1. There are 15 residues in the CDR3. Germline V CDR1 and CDR2: SGHNT, YYREEE (reference sequence). The V segment lost 5 bases and the J segment 1 base; nucleotides outside the gene matches: 6. In DNA form, the CDR3 reads TGTGCCAGCAGATTATGGACAGGGGATAACTATGGCTACACCTTC. Residues: CASRLWTGDNYGYTF.

V usage is TRBV6-1 and J usage is TRBJ1-3, with D hard to call. CDR3 length equals 18 residues. V lost 2 bases, J lost 4 bases, and 21 bases lay in between. Germline V CDR1 and CDR2: MNHNS, SASEGT. CDR3 nucleotides: TGTGCCAGCAGTGAAATGCTTAGGTGGCAGGTCTGGGGAAACACCATATATTTT. The encoded protein is CASSEMLRWQVWGNTIYF.

This clone appeared a single time. The V gene is TRBV7-3, the J gene TRBJ2-2; D is possibly TRBD2 (6 bases). The V and J ends lost 0 bases and 7 bases respectively, with 18 bases between them. The CDR3 runs to 17 residues. Per germline, CDR1 SGHTA and CDR2 FQGTGA. CDR3 sequence (DNA): TGTGCCAGCAGCTTAACGTCGATTGAGGAGGAGGGCGGGGAGCTGTTTTTT. Its translation is CASSLTSIEEEGGELFF.

This clone was counted once. The rearrangement links TRBV5-1 to TRBJ1-1; D is possibly TRBD1 (6 bases). With 0 bases removed from V and 6 bases from J, the gap between germline ends came to 9 bases. This CDR3 has 13 amino acids. Germline assignment: CDR1 SGHRS and CDR2 YFSETQ. The CDR3 reads CASSLVGAAEAFF. CDR3 coding DNA: TGCGCCAGCAGCTTGGTGGGGGCAGCTGAAGCTTTCTTT.

The rearrangement links TRBV24-1 to TRBJ1-1; no firm D call. V lost 1 base, J lost 5 bases, and 7 bases lay in between. Germline lookup yields CDR1 KGHDR and CDR2 SFDVKD. The CDR3 has 13 amino acids. This chain's CDR3 is CATSDFGATEAFF. The CDR3 DNA sequence: TGTGCCACCAGTGATTTCGGAGCTACTGAAGCTTTCTTT.

V gene TRBV29-1 combines with J gene TRBJ2-2, with 8 bases fitting TRBD1. Trimming cost V 3 bases and J 2 bases; bases outside gene matches: 5. Germline assignment: CDR1 SQVTM and CDR2 ANQGSEA. The CDR3 consists of 15 residues. CDR3 residues: CSVDSGQGNTGELFF. Written as DNA, the CDR3 is TGCAGCGTTGATTCTGGACAGGGCAACACCGGGGAGCTGTTTTTT.

V gene TRBV2 combines with J gene TRBJ1-3; 9 bases are a match to TRBD1. Germline V lookup: CDR1 SNHLY, CDR2 FYNNEI. This CDR3 is built from 15 residues. Trimming at V came to 5 bases and at J to 0 bases, leaving 2 bases not matched to a gene. This CDR3 is CASSRQGDSGNTIYF. The DNA of the CDR3 is TGTGCCAGCAGTCGACAGGGGGACTCTGGAAACACCATATATTTT.

Details on this clone: Since no conserved phenylalanine or tryptophan closes the CDR3, a read error is the likely cause. Because the CDR3's place on the DNA is in doubt, the DNA is left out and the CDR3 is given as listed by TCRdb. The rearrangement links TRBV2 to TRBJ1-1. CDR1 and CDR2 from the germline V gene are SNHLY and FYNNEI. 12 amino acids form the CDR3, both terminal residues included. The CDR3 spells CASSQNGERPHI.

V gene TRBV11-3 combines with J gene TRBJ1-2; D is unclear. Germline loops: CDR1 SGHNT, CDR2 YENEEA. This CDR3 region has 12 residues. Trimming shortened V by 5 bases and J by 2 bases, and 6 bases separated the two germline ends. This CDR3 reads CASSRENYGYTF. DNA for the CDR3: TGTGCCAGCAGCCGGGAGAACTATGGCTACACCTTC.

Note on this clone: This CDR3 is also generated by other DNA sequences in the sample. The chain uses TRBV19 and TRBJ1-5; 8 bases map to TRBD1. The CDR3 sequence is 15 residues long. The germline V gene has CDR1 LNHDA and CDR2 SQIVND (reference sequence). V trimming: 3 bases; J trimming: 2 bases; junction bases outside the gene matches: 3. CDR3 in amino acids: CASSIDRGGNQPQHF. The CDR3 DNA sequence: TGTGCCAGTAGTATTGACAGGGGAGGCAATCAGCCCCAGCATTTT.